A selection of T cell receptor beta chains follows, all from one sample in a study of blood T cell repertoires in COVID-19. Using immunoSEQ multiplex PCR, the repertoire was profiled, and TCRdb retains in-frame clones only, with some absent. This sample has 29,000 or so clones, with roughly nine tenths found just once. Input material: peripheral blood. The receptors shown here come from a man in his fifties or sixties with acute or convalescent COVID-19. The CDR3 runs from the conserved cysteine through the conserved F or W. Fields, in order: V gene, D gene, J gene, clone size, CDR3 DNA, CDR3 protein. The D gene is left open where the match is weak. Not all rows give a size; the values are once, few, many and, for expanded clones, a class.

>TRBV5-1|NA|TRBJ2-1|NA
TGCGCCAGCAGCTCATCTAGCGCCTACAATGAGCAGTTCTTC
CASSSSSAYNEQFF
>TRBV24-1|TRBD1|TRBJ1-5|NA
TGTGCCACCAGTGATTCAACAGGGGGCGGATATAGCAATCAGCCCCAGCATTTT
CATSDSTGGGYSNQPQHF
>TRBV24-1|TRBD1|TRBJ2-7|NA
TGTGCCACCAGTGATTCGGGACAGATCTACGAGCAGTACTTC
CATSDSGQIYEQYF
>TRBV27|NA|TRBJ1-5|NA
TGTGCCAGCAGTTTAGTCGGGACGGGACTTAGCAATCAGCCCCAGCATTTT
CASSLVGTGLSNQPQHF
>TRBV29-1|NA|TRBJ1-1|NA
TGCAGCGTCCTCTTTTCTACGAACACTGAAGCTTTCTTT
CSVLFSTNTEAFF
>TRBV6-6|TRBD2|TRBJ2-1|NA
TGTGCCAGCCAAGCGGGAGCGTCCTACAATGAGCAGTTCTTC
CASQAGASYNEQFF
>TRBV5-1|NA|TRBJ1-6|NA
TGCGCCAGCAGCTTCCAGGACTCGGCGAGAAGGTCACCCCTCCACTTT
CASSFQDSARRSPLHF
>TRBV7-8|TRBD2|TRBJ2-3|NA
TGTGCCAGCAGCTTAGCACTGGGCGCGGGGGGATATACGCAGTATTTT
CASSLALGAGGYTQYF
>TRBV6-5|TRBD1|TRBJ1-2|NA
TGTGCCAGCAGAGGCGACAGGGGGAATATCTATGGCTACACCTTC
CASRGDRGNIYGYTF
>TRBV20-1|TRBD1|TRBJ1-4|NA
TGCAGTGCCCCCGACAGGGCGAAACTGTTTTTT
CSAPDRAKLFF
>TRBV6-1|TRBD2|TRBJ2-5|once
TGTGCCAGCAGTGACGGACTAGCGGGATGGACCCAGTACTTC
CASSDGLAGWTQYF
>TRBV2|NA|TRBJ1-4|few
TGTGCCAGCATTCGTGGTGTAGGGACTCCAAGCCGAACTAATGAAAAACTGTTTTTT
CASIRGVGTPSRTNEKLFF
>TRBV2|TRBD2|TRBJ2-1|NA
TGTGCCACCGAAGCGGGGGGCTCCTACAATGAGCAGTTCTTC
CATEAGGSYNEQFF
>TRBV4-1|TRBD1|TRBJ2-7|few
TGCGCCAGCAGCCATTCGACAGGGGACGCCTACGAGCAGTACTTC
CASSHSTGDAYEQYF
>TRBV11-2|NA|TRBJ2-1|NA
TGTGCCAGCAGCTTATCATGGGAGAGTGAGCAGTTCTTC
CASSLSWESEQFF
>TRBV7-9|TRBD2|TRBJ2-5|NA
TGTGCCAGCAGCCCGACTAGCGGGAGGTTAGGCCAAGAGACCCAGTACTTC
CASSPTSGRLGQETQYF
>TRBV29-1|TRBD2|TRBJ2-5|NA
TGCAGCGTTGGGGAGGGCGGCTCCTTGAGGACCCAGTACTTC
CSVGEGGSLRTQYF
>TRBV29-1|NA|TRBJ1-1|NA
TGCAGCGCCAGGGTGAACACTGAAGCTTTCTTT
CSARVNTEAFF
>TRBV3-1/TRBV3-2|TRBD2|TRBJ2-1|NA
TGTGCCAGCAGCCACCCCAGCGGGGGGGCCATGAATGAGCAGTTCTTC
CASSHPSGGAMNEQFF
>TRBV28|NA|TRBJ2-7|NA
TGTGCCAGCAGTTTAATACAGGGCGGTCACGAGCAGTACTTC
CASSLIQGGHEQYF
>TRBV4-1|TRBD1|TRBJ1-2|NA
TGCGCCAGCAGCCCGGGGCAGGGGGTCGTCTATGGCTACACCTTC
CASSPGQGVVYGYTF
>TRBV7-2|NA|TRBJ1-3|NA
TGTGCCAGCAGCCTAATGACAAATTTAGGAAACACCATATATTTT
CASSLMTNLGNTIYF
>TRBV6-6|NA|TRBJ1-3|NA
TGTGCCAGCAGTTGGACAGTGTCCTCTGGAAACACCATATATTTT
CASSWTVSSGNTIYF
>TRBV6-5|NA|TRBJ1-5|few
TGTGCCAGCAACCCTACAGGGAGCAATCAGCCCCAGCATTTT
CASNPTGSNQPQHF
>TRBV7-2|NA|TRBJ1-5|NA
TGTGCCAGCAGCTTAGGCCTGGCAGATCAGCCCCAGCATTTT
CASSLGLADQPQHF
>TRBV10-1|NA|TRBJ2-5|once
TGCGCCAGCTCGGACAGACTTGGGGAGACCCAGTACTTC
CASSDRLGETQYF
>TRBV27|NA|TRBJ2-7|NA
TGTGCCAGCAGTTTGAACAGGGCTAATTACGAGCAGTACTTC
CASSLNRANYEQYF
>TRBV9|NA|TRBJ1-1|NA
TGTGCCAGCAGCGTAGCCCTTCTAACTGAAGCTTTCTTT
CASSVALLTEAFF
>TRBV5-1|TRBD1|TRBJ2-2|NA
TGCGCCAGCATACAGGGGCCTAACACCGGGGAGCTGTTTTTT
CASIQGPNTGELFF
>TRBV10-2|NA|TRBJ2-7|NA
TGCGCCAGCAGTGGAGGTGATTACGAGCAGTACTTC
CASSGGDYEQYF
>TRBV28|NA|TRBJ2-4|NA
TGTGCCAGCAGTTTGGTGCGGGTCGGGAACATTCAGTACTTC
CASSLVRVGNIQYF
>TRBV2|TRBD1|TRBJ2-5|NA
TGTGCCAGCAGTGAAGGGGGGACAGGGAGAAGGGAGACCCAGTACTTC
CASSEGGTGRRETQYF
>TRBV11-2|NA|TRBJ2-1|NA
TGTGCCAGCAGCTTAGATGAGAGCAATGAGCAGTTCTTC
CASSLDESNEQFF
>TRBV3-1/TRBV3-2|NA|TRBJ2-7|NA
TGTGCCAGCAGCCCCGGACAGACCATAATCAGCTACGAGCAGTACTTC
CASSPGQTIISYEQYF
>TRBV27|NA|TRBJ2-4|NA
TGTGCCAGCAGTGCCTACACAGGGTCCAAAAACATTCAGTACTTC
CASSAYTGSKNIQYF
>TRBV9|TRBD2|TRBJ2-2|once
TGTGCCAGCAGCGTAGACGGACTAGCGCTGAACACCGGGGAGCTGTTTTTT
CASSVDGLALNTGELFF
>TRBV27|TRBD1|TRBJ1-4|NA
TGTGCCAGCAGTTTAACAACAGGGGGTAGGGAAAAACTGTTTTTT
CASSLTTGGREKLFF
>TRBV27|NA|TRBJ1-4|NA
TGTGCCAGCAGTTTATTCCGGGATAGAGGGGAAAAACTGTTTTTT
CASSLFRDRGEKLFF
>TRBV12-3/TRBV12-4|NA|TRBJ1-4|NA
TGTGCCAGCAGTCTATTACAGGAAAAACTGTTTTTT
CASSLLQEKLFF
>TRBV2|NA|TRBJ2-5|NA
TGTGCCAGCGCCTCGCAGGGTTTCGAGACCCAGTACTTC
CASASQGFETQYF